Listed below are T cell receptor beta chains from one sample, sequenced in a study of early T cells in non-severe SARS-CoV-2 infection. One entry per CDR3 protein, called by TCRdb with MiXCR from the 5' RACE reads. This sample has 68,000 or so distinct CDR3 sequences, with approximately 13% found just once. Sequences were obtained from whole blood. These receptors came from an adult who was a healthcare worker with PCR-confirmed SARS-CoV-2 infection or an uninfected control (not recorded which). CDR3s include the opening cysteine and the closing phenylalanine or tryptophan. Each record gives: clone size, J gene, V gene, CDR3 length, D gene, CDR3 protein, CDR3 DNA. D genes are given only for firm matches. Some rows have no size entry. The others give once, few or many, or a class for an expanded clone.

clone size: few; J gene: TRBJ1-2; V gene: TRBV5-1; CDR3 length: 17; D gene: NA; CDR3 protein: CASSLSPDSRIDYGYTF; CDR3 DNA: TGCGCCAGCAGCCTCTCCCCGGACTCCCGCATTGACTATGGCTACACCTTC
clone size: many; J gene: TRBJ1-3; V gene: TRBV6-6; CDR3 length: 14; D gene: NA; CDR3 protein: CASSPTGSGNTIYF; CDR3 DNA: TGTGCCAGCAGCCCGACAGGCTCTGGAAACACCATATATTTT
clone size: many; J gene: TRBJ2-7; V gene: TRBV6-5; CDR3 length: 16; D gene: TRBD1; CDR3 protein: CASSYSTGGMVFEQYF; CDR3 DNA: TGTGCCAGCAGTTACTCGACAGGGGGGATGGTCTTCGAGCAGTACTTC
clone size: NA; J gene: TRBJ2-5; V gene: TRBV28; CDR3 length: 14; D gene: NA; CDR3 protein: CATQGSGVKETQYF; CDR3 DNA: TGTGCCACCCAGGGGTCCGGTGTAAAAGAGACCCAGTACTTC
clone size: NA; J gene: TRBJ1-3; V gene: TRBV5-1; CDR3 length: 18; D gene: TRBD1; CDR3 protein: CASSYRDRAPRHGNTIYF; CDR3 DNA: TGCGCCAGCAGCTACCGGGACAGGGCCCCTCGTCATGGAAACACCATATATTTT
clone size: NA; J gene: TRBJ1-2; V gene: TRBV20-1; CDR3 length: 11; D gene: NA; CDR3 protein: CSARAGRGYTF; CDR3 DNA: TGCAGTGCTAGAGCTGGGCGCGGCTACACCTTC
clone size: many; J gene: TRBJ1-5; V gene: TRBV18; CDR3 length: 15; D gene: NA; CDR3 protein: CASSRDFMGNQPQHF; CDR3 DNA: TGTGCCAGCTCACGCGATTTTATGGGCAATCAGCCCCAGCATTTT
clone size: many; J gene: TRBJ2-3; V gene: TRBV27; CDR3 length: 16; D gene: TRBD2; CDR3 protein: CASSPISGDSTDTQYF; CDR3 DNA: TGTGCCAGCAGTCCAATAAGCGGGGACAGCACAGATACGCAGTATTTT
clone size: many; J gene: TRBJ2-7; V gene: TRBV7-2; CDR3 length: 13; D gene: NA; CDR3 protein: CASSLGGVYEQYF; CDR3 DNA: TGTGCCAGCAGCTTAGGGGGCGTCTACGAGCAGTACTTC
clone size: NA; J gene: TRBJ2-7; V gene: TRBV12-3/TRBV12-4; CDR3 length: 16; D gene: NA; CDR3 protein: CASSLGTRGPSYEQYF; CDR3 DNA: TGTGCCAGCAGTTTAGGGACCCGGGGTCCCTCCTACGAGCAGTACTTC
clone size: NA; J gene: TRBJ2-5; V gene: TRBV5-1; CDR3 length: 13; D gene: NA; CDR3 protein: CASSPGVQETQYF; CDR3 DNA: TGCGCCAGCAGCCCGGGGGTACAAGAGACCCAGTACTTC
clone size: few; J gene: TRBJ2-1; V gene: TRBV12-3/TRBV12-4; CDR3 length: 13; D gene: TRBD2; CDR3 protein: CATQAGGWNEQFF; CDR3 DNA: TGTGCCACCCAAGCGGGGGGGTGGAATGAGCAGTTCTTC
clone size: few; J gene: TRBJ2-1; V gene: TRBV21-1; CDR3 length: 16; D gene: NA; CDR3 protein: CASSASDRGAYNEQFF; CDR3 DNA: TGTGCCAGCAGCGCAAGTGACAGGGGGGCCTACAATGAGCAGTTCTTC
clone size: many; J gene: TRBJ2-7; V gene: TRBV7-2; CDR3 length: 14; D gene: TRBD2; CDR3 protein: CASSRTLAVYEQYF; CDR3 DNA: TGTGCCAGCAGTCGAACGCTAGCGGTATACGAGCAGTACTTC
clone size: many; J gene: TRBJ1-5; V gene: TRBV29-1; CDR3 length: 14; D gene: NA; CDR3 protein: CSAGWGYSNQPQHF; CDR3 DNA: TGCAGCGCGGGTTGGGGTTATAGCAATCAGCCCCAGCATTTT
clone size: large; J gene: TRBJ1-3; V gene: TRBV29-1; CDR3 length: 13; D gene: NA; CDR3 protein: CSVEGDSGNTIYF; CDR3 DNA: TGCAGCGTTGAAGGGGACTCTGGAAACACCATATATTTT
clone size: NA; J gene: TRBJ2-5; V gene: TRBV11-1; CDR3 length: 16; D gene: TRBD2; CDR3 protein: CASSLEAGQNEETQYF; CDR3 DNA: TGTGCCAGCAGCTTAGAAGCGGGGCAGAATGAGGAGACCCAGTACTTC
clone size: many; J gene: TRBJ2-1; V gene: TRBV12-5; CDR3 length: 12; D gene: NA; CDR3 protein: CASGLVPDEQFF; CDR3 DNA: TGTGCTAGTGGTTTGGTACCGGATGAGCAGTTCTTC
clone size: NA; J gene: TRBJ2-5; V gene: TRBV6-5; CDR3 length: 16; D gene: NA; CDR3 protein: CASSSSWTESWGTQYF; CDR3 DNA: TGTGCCAGCAGTTCCTCTTGGACAGAGTCATGGGGGACCCAGTACTTC
clone size: many; J gene: TRBJ2-1; V gene: TRBV29-1; CDR3 length: 13; D gene: TRBD2; CDR3 protein: CSVDGRPAYEQFF; CDR3 DNA: TGCAGCGTTGACGGGAGGCCCGCGTATGAGCAGTTCTTC
clone size: NA; J gene: TRBJ2-1; V gene: TRBV6-2/TRBV6-3; CDR3 length: 11; D gene: NA; CDR3 protein: CASSRIFEQFF; CDR3 DNA: TGTGCCAGCAGTAGAATATTTGAGCAGTTCTTC
clone size: NA; J gene: TRBJ1-1; V gene: TRBV5-6; CDR3 length: 12; D gene: NA; CDR3 protein: CASSSLGDTAFF; CDR3 DNA: TGTGCCAGCAGCTCCCTCGGTGATACGGCTTTCTTT
clone size: NA; J gene: TRBJ1-5; V gene: TRBV2; CDR3 length: 15; D gene: TRBD1; CDR3 protein: CASSGGTGGNQPQHF; CDR3 DNA: TGTGCCAGCAGTGGCGGGACAGGGGGCAATCAGCCCCAGCATTTT
clone size: NA; J gene: TRBJ2-3; V gene: TRBV10-3; CDR3 length: 14; D gene: NA; CDR3 protein: CAISETGGTGTQYF; CDR3 DNA: TGTGCCATCAGTGAAACGGGGGGGACAGGTACGCAGTATTTT
clone size: many; J gene: TRBJ2-7; V gene: TRBV7-9; CDR3 length: 16; D gene: TRBD2; CDR3 protein: CASSLWLAGGNYEQYF; CDR3 DNA: TGTGCCAGCAGCTTATGGTTAGCGGGGGGCAACTACGAGCAGTACTTC
clone size: few; J gene: TRBJ2-5; V gene: TRBV12-5; CDR3 length: 14; D gene: NA; CDR3 protein: CASGTEQGVETQYF; CDR3 DNA: TGTGCTAGTGGTACCGAACAGGGAGTCGAGACCCAGTACTTC
clone size: many; J gene: TRBJ1-6; V gene: TRBV6-1; CDR3 length: 12; D gene: NA; CDR3 protein: CASSPGQGSLHF; CDR3 DNA: TGTGCCAGCTCCCCGGGCCAGGGGTCCCTCCACTTT
clone size: NA; J gene: TRBJ2-7; V gene: TRBV7-9; CDR3 length: 14; D gene: TRBD1; CDR3 protein: CASSGGQGWGEQYF; CDR3 DNA: TGTGCCAGCAGCGGAGGACAGGGATGGGGCGAGCAGTACTTC
clone size: many; J gene: TRBJ1-1; V gene: TRBV5-1; CDR3 length: 13; D gene: NA; CDR3 protein: CASSLNMNTEAFF; CDR3 DNA: TGCGCCAGCAGCTTAAACATGAACACTGAAGCTTTCTTT
clone size: few; J gene: TRBJ2-3; V gene: TRBV7-2; CDR3 length: 18; D gene: TRBD2; CDR3 protein: CASSVNSGTSGGWATQYF; CDR3 DNA: TGTGCCAGCAGCGTGAACTCAGGGACTAGCGGGGGCTGGGCGACGCAGTATTTT
clone size: many; J gene: TRBJ1-6; V gene: TRBV20-1; CDR3 length: 14; D gene: TRBD1; CDR3 protein: CSALGQGGHPPLHF; CDR3 DNA: TGCAGTGCTCTTGGACAGGGAGGCCATCCACCCCTCCACTTT
clone size: NA; J gene: TRBJ1-6; V gene: TRBV7-2; CDR3 length: 15; D gene: NA; CDR3 protein: CASSRTGIYNSPLHF; CDR3 DNA: TGTGCCAGCAGCCGAACAGGGATCTATAATTCACCCCTCCACTTT
clone size: NA; J gene: TRBJ2-5; V gene: TRBV6-1; CDR3 length: 16; D gene: NA; CDR3 protein: CASSEAPRELQETQYF; CDR3 DNA: TGTGCCAGCAGTGAAGCGCCGCGGGAACTTCAAGAGACCCAGTACTTC
clone size: many; J gene: TRBJ1-4; V gene: TRBV30; CDR3 length: 16; D gene: NA; CDR3 protein: CAWSAFSGNYNEKLFF; CDR3 DNA: TGTGCCTGGAGTGCTTTCAGCGGTAACTACAATGAAAAACTGTTTTTT
clone size: many; J gene: TRBJ1-1; V gene: TRBV30; CDR3 length: 13; D gene: NA; CDR3 protein: CAWKGGLNTEAFF; CDR3 DNA: TGTGCCTGGAAAGGCGGCTTGAACACTGAAGCTTTCTTT
clone size: NA; J gene: TRBJ2-7; V gene: TRBV5-6; CDR3 length: 15; D gene: NA; CDR3 protein: CASSFVGGQSYEQYF; CDR3 DNA: TGTGCCAGCAGCTTTGTAGGGGGGCAATCCTACGAGCAGTACTTC
clone size: many; J gene: TRBJ2-1; V gene: TRBV7-6; CDR3 length: 13; D gene: TRBD1; CDR3 protein: CASSQGAYNEQFF; CDR3 DNA: TGTGCCAGCAGCCAGGGGGCCTACAATGAGCAGTTCTTC
clone size: many; J gene: TRBJ2-7; V gene: TRBV12-3/TRBV12-4; CDR3 length: 13; D gene: NA; CDR3 protein: CASSSWDGYEQYF; CDR3 DNA: TGTGCCAGCAGCAGCTGGGACGGCTACGAGCAGTACTTC
clone size: many; J gene: TRBJ1-5; V gene: TRBV10-3; CDR3 length: 14; D gene: TRBD1; CDR3 protein: CATTGTVNVQPQHF; CDR3 DNA: TGTGCCACCACCGGGACAGTCAACGTACAGCCCCAGCATTTT
clone size: many; J gene: TRBJ1-1; V gene: TRBV18; CDR3 length: 12; D gene: NA; CDR3 protein: CASSRGGTEAFF; CDR3 DNA: TGTGCCAGCTCCCGAGGGGGCACTGAAGCTTTCTTT
clone size: NA; J gene: TRBJ2-2; V gene: TRBV4-2; CDR3 length: 16; D gene: TRBD2; CDR3 protein: CASSPGRGGSTGELFF; CDR3 DNA: TGTGCCAGCAGCCCCGGGCGCGGCGGGAGCACCGGGGAGCTGTTTTTT
clone size: many; J gene: TRBJ2-7; V gene: TRBV7-2; CDR3 length: 15; D gene: NA; CDR3 protein: CASSLAYAITYEQYF; CDR3 DNA: TGTGCCAGCAGCTTAGCCTATGCGATAACCTACGAGCAGTACTTC
clone size: many; J gene: TRBJ1-4; V gene: TRBV27; CDR3 length: 15; D gene: TRBD1; CDR3 protein: CASTPAGTGNEKLFF; CDR3 DNA: TGTGCCAGCACACCCGCCGGGACAGGCAATGAAAAACTGTTTTTT
clone size: many; J gene: TRBJ1-5; V gene: TRBV12-2; CDR3 length: 11; D gene: NA; CDR3 protein: CASRTRGGQHF; CDR3 DNA: TGTGCAAGTCGCACCCGGGGGGGCCAGCATTTT
clone size: many; J gene: TRBJ2-6; V gene: TRBV5-1; CDR3 length: 21; D gene: TRBD1; CDR3 protein: CASSLSPGQGLVGSGANVLTF; CDR3 DNA: TGCGCCAGCAGCTTGTCTCCGGGACAGGGCCTAGTGGGTTCTGGGGCCAACGTCCTGACTTTC
clone size: many; J gene: TRBJ2-1; V gene: TRBV10-2; CDR3 length: 15; D gene: TRBD1; CDR3 protein: CASSPYRGSYNEQFF; CDR3 DNA: TGCGCCAGCAGCCCGTACAGGGGCTCCTACAATGAGCAGTTCTTC
clone size: many; J gene: TRBJ1-2; V gene: TRBV12-3/TRBV12-4; CDR3 length: 14; D gene: NA; CDR3 protein: CASSPWEGLDGYTF; CDR3 DNA: TGTGCCAGCAGCCCCTGGGAGGGTTTGGATGGCTACACCTTC
clone size: NA; J gene: TRBJ2-6; V gene: TRBV5-8; CDR3 length: 15; D gene: NA; CDR3 protein: CASSFWGNGANVLTF; CDR3 DNA: TGTGCCAGCAGCTTTTGGGGGAATGGGGCCAACGTCCTGACTTTC
clone size: many; J gene: TRBJ2-5; V gene: TRBV7-6; CDR3 length: 13; D gene: NA; CDR3 protein: CASSPDGQETQYF; CDR3 DNA: TGTGCCAGCAGCCCGGACGGCCAAGAGACCCAGTACTTC
clone size: NA; J gene: TRBJ1-1; V gene: TRBV9; CDR3 length: 13; D gene: NA; CDR3 protein: CASSVRENTEAFF; CDR3 DNA: TGTGCCAGCAGCGTACGGGAGAACACTGAAGCTTTCTTT
clone size: NA; J gene: TRBJ1-2; V gene: TRBV10-3; CDR3 length: 13; D gene: NA; CDR3 protein: CAISESDSDPYTF; CDR3 DNA: TGTGCCATCAGTGAGTCGGACAGCGATCCTTACACCTTC
clone size: few; J gene: TRBJ2-7; V gene: TRBV11-1; CDR3 length: 15; D gene: TRBD1; CDR3 protein: CASSLVDRGLYEQYF; CDR3 DNA: TGTGCCAGCAGCTTAGTGGACAGGGGCCTCTACGAGCAGTACTTC
clone size: few; J gene: TRBJ2-1; V gene: TRBV29-1; CDR3 length: 10; D gene: NA; CDR3 protein: CSVTDNEQFF; CDR3 DNA: TGCAGCGTAACAGACAATGAGCAGTTCTTC
clone size: many; J gene: TRBJ1-6; V gene: TRBV27; CDR3 length: 14; D gene: NA; CDR3 protein: CAIKGSSYNSPLHF; CDR3 DNA: TGTGCCATCAAAGGGAGCTCCTATAATTCACCCCTCCACTTT